The source of this TCR beta chain is a study of neurological immune-mediated disorders. At least ten counts were recorded for this clonotype. Its antigen remains unknown. The cDNA was synthesized by means of template-switch 5'RACE, which was carried out with 10-nucleotide random UMIs. TCRdb fed the 5' RACE reads into MiXCR, producing one record per CDR3 protein. The sample yields 65,000 to 70,000 distinct CDR3 sequences, around 3.9% seen once. J gave up 4 bases and V 1 base, and 6 bases lay outside the gene matches. Germline CDR1 SEHNR, CDR2 FQNEAQ (reference sequence). The CDR3 is made up of 15 amino acids. Study-level findings and limits: Subjects shared no identical expanded-clone CDR3 amino acid sequences, suggesting private TCR-beta repertoires in all groups.

The study built unsorted libraries from 2 million PBMCs kept at -80 C. The receptor's source is a man in his thirties or forties with multiple sclerosis. Sample: PBMCs. The chain recombines TRBV7-9 with TRBJ2-5, with 7 bases fitting TRBD1. CDR3 amino acids: CASSLERGRGETQYF. As DNA, the CDR3 is TGTGCCAGCAGCTTAGAGAGGGGGCGCGGAGAGACCCAGTACTTC.